This TCR beta chain was sequenced in a study of lymphopenia after photon versus proton radiotherapy. Regarding this clone: Its antigen remains unknown.

Study observations and caveats: Larger post-nadir TCR diversity loss correlated inversely with survival in deceased patients. Better survival with proton therapy was suggested as possible, not demonstrated. Photon-treated patients lost naive T cells and TCR diversity; proton-treated stayed stable. After lymphocyte nadir, photon-treated repertoires showed oligoclonal expansion, especially CD8+ Temra.

Trimming removed 8 bases at V and 6 bases at J, with 28 bases between. Germline V CDR1 and CDR2: MDHEN, SYDVKM. The CDR3 length is 18 residues. The data were produced by immunoSEQ multiplex PCR, yet TCRdb's version contains in-frame clones alone and is incomplete. The sample includes about 55,000 clones, 65% to 85% seen only once; the top ten take roughly 2%. The chain combines TRBV28 with TRBJ2-2, with D unresolved. The receptor's source is a man between 60 and 70 years old with pancreatic cancer. The sample here was peripheral blood, taken from a patient treated with proton-based radiotherapy. The CDR3 here is CASGPLRLRTDLPGELFF. CDR3 DNA sequence: TGTGCCAGCGGCCCCTTGAGGTTACGAACAGATTTACCCGGGGAGCTGTTTTTT.